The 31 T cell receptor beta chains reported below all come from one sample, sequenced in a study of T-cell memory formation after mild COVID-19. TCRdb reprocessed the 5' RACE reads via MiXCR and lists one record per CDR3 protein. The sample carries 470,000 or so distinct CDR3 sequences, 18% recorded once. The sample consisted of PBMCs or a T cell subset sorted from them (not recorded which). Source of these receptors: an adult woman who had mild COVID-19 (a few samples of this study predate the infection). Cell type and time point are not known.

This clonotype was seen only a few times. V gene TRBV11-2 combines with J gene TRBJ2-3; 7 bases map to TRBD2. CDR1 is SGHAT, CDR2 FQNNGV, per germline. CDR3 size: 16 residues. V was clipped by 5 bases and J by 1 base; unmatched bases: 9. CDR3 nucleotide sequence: TGTGCCAGCAGCCCACGGGCAGCGGGACGCACAGATACGCAGTATTTT. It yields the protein CASSPRAAGRTDTQYF. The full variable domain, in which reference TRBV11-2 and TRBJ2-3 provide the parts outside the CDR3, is EAGVAQSPRYKIIEKRQSVAFWCNPISGHATLYWYQQILGQGPKLLIQFQNNGVVDDSQLPKDRFSAERLKGVDSTLKIQPAKLEDSAVYLCASSPRAAGRTDTQYFGPGTRLTVL.

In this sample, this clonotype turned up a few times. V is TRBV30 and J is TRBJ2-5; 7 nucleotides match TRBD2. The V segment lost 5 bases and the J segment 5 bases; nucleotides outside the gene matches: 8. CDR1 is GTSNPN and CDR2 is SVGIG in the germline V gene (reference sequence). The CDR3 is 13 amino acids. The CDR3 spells CAWAKRGRETQYF. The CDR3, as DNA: TGTGCCTGGGCGAAGCGGGGCCGGGAGACCCAGTACTTC. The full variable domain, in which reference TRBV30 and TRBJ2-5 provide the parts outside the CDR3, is SQTIHQWPATLVQPVGSPLSLECTVEGTSNPNLYWYRQAAGRGLQLLFYSVGIGQISSEVPQNLSASRPQDRQFILSSKKLLLSDSGFYLCAWAKRGRETQYFGPGTRLLVL.

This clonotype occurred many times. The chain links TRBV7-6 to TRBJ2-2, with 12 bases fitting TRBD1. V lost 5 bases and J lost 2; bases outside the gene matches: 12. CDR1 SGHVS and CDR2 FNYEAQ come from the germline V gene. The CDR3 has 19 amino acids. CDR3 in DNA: TGTGCCAGCAGCAGGGACAGGGGGCCCAGCCCCTTCAACACCGGGGAGCTGTTTTTT. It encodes CASSRDRGPSPFNTGELFF. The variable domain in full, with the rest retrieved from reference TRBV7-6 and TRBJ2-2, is GAGVSQSPRYKVTKRGQDVALRCDPISGHVSLYWYRQALGQGPEFLTYFNYEAQQDKSGLPNDRFSAERPEGSISTLTIQRTEQRDSAMYRCASSRDRGPSPFNTGELFFGEGSRLTVL.

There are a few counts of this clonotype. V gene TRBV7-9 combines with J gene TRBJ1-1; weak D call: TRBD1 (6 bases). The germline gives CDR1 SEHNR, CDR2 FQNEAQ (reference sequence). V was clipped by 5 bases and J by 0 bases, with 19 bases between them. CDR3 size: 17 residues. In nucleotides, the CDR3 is TGTGCCAGCAGCCTGGGGGCGGCCGTGGACTTGAACACTGAAGCTTTCTTT. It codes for CASSLGAAVDLNTEAFF.

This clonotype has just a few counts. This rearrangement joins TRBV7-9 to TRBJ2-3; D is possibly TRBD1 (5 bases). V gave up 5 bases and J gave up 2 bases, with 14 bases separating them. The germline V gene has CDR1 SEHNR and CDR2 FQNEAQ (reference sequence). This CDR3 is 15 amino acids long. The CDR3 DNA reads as TGTGCCAGCAGCCCTCCCTTAGGGGTCACAGATACGCAGTATTTT. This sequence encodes CASSPPLGVTDTQYF.

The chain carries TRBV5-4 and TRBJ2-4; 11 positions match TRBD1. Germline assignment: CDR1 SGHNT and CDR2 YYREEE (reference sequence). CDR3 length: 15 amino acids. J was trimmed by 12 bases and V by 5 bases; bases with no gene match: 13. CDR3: CASSLRTGGADPQYF. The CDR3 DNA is TGTGCCAGCAGTCTCAGGACAGGGGGCGCGGATCCTCAGTACTTC.

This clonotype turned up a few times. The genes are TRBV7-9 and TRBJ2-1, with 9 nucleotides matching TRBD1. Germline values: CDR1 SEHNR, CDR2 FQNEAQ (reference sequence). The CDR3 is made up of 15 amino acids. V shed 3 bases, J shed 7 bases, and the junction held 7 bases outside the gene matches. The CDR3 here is CASSFGTGRPNEQFF. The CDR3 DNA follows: TGTGCCAGCAGCTTCGGGACAGGGAGACCAAATGAGCAGTTCTTC.

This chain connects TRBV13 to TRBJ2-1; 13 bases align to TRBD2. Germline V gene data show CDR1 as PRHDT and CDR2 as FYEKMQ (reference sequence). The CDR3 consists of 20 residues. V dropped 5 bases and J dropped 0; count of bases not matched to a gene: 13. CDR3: CASSARTSGRKGSSYNEQFF. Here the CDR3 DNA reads TGTGCCAGCAGCGCCCGGACTAGCGGGAGAAAGGGGAGCTCCTACAATGAGCAGTTCTTC. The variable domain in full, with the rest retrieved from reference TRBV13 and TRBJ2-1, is AAGVIQSPRHLIKEKRETATLKCYPIPRHDTVYWYQQGPGQDPQFLISFYEKMQSDKGSIPDRFSAQQFSDYHSELNMSSLELGDSALYFCASSARTSGRKGSSYNEQFFGPGTRLTVL.

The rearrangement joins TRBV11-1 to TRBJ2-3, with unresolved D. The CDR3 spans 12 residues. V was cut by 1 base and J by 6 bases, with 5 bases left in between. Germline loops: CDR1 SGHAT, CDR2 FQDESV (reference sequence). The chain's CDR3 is CASSLDMDTQYF. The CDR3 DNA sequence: TGTGCCAGCAGCTTAGATATGGATACGCAGTATTTT.

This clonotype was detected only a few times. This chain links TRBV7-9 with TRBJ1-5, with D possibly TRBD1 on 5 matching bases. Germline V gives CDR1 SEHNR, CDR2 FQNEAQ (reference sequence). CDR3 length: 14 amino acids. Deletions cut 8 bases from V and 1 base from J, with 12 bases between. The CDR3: CASGGTGSNQPQHF. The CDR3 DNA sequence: TGTGCCAGCGGAGGGACGGGAAGCAATCAGCCCCAGCATTTT.

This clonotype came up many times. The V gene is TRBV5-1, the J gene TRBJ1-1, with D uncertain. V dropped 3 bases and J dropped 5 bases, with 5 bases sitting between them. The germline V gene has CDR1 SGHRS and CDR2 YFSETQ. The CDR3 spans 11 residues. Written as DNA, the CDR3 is TGCGCCAGCAGCTCAGAAACTGAAGCTTTCTTT. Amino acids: CASSSETEAFF.

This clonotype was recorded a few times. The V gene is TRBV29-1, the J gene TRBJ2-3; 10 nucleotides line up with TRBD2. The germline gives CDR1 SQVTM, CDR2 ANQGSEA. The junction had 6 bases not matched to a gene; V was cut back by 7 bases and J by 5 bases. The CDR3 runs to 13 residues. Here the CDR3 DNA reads TGCAGCGCCCAGCGGGGGGGCGGAGATACGCAGTATTTT. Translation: CSAQRGGGDTQYF.

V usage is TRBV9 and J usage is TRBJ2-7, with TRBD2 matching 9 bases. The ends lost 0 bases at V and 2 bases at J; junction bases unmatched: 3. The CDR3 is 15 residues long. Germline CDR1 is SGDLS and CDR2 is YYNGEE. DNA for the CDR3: TGTGCCAGCAGCGTAGCGACTAGCGGTCCCTACGAGCAGTACTTC. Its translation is CASSVATSGPYEQYF.

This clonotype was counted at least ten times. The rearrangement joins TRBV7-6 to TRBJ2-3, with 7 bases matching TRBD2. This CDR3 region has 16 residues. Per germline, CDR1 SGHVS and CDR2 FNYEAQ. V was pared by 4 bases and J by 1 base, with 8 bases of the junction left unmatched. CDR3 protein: CASSSWGLAGTDTQYF. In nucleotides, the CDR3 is TGTGCCAGCAGCTCATGGGGCCTAGCGGGCACAGATACGCAGTATTTT.

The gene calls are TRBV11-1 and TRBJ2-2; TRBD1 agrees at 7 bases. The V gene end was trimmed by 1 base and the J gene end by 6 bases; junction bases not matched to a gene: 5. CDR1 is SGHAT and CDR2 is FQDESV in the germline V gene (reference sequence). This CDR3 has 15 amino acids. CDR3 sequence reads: CASSLDRGIPGELFF. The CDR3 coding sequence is TGTGCCAGCAGCTTAGACAGGGGAATTCCCGGGGAGCTGTTTTTT.

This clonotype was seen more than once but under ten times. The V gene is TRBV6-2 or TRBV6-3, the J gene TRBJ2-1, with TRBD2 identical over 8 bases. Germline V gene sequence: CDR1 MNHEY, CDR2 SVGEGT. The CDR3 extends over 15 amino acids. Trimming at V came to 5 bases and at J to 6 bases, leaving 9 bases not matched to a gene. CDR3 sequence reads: CASSLITGTSNEQFF. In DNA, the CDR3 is TGTGCCAGCAGTCTTATTACCGGGACTAGCAATGAGCAGTTCTTC.

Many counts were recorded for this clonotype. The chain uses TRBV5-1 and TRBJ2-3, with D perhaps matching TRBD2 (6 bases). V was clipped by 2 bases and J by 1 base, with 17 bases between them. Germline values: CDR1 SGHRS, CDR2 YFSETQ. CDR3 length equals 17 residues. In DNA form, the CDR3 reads TGCGCCAGCAGCTTCTACGGAGATTTAGCGGGCACAGATACGCAGTATTTT. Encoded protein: CASSFYGDLAGTDTQYF. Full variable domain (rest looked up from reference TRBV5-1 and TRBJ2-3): KAGVTQTPRYLIKTRGQQVTLSCSPISGHRSVSWYQQTPGQGLQFLFEYFSETQRNKGNFPGRFSGRQFSNSRSEMNVSTLELGDSALYLCASSFYGDLAGTDTQYFGPGTRLTVL.

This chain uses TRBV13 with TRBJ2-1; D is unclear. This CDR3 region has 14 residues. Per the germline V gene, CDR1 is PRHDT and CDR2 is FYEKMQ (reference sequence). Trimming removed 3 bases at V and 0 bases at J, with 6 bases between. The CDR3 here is CASSLGYSYNEQFF. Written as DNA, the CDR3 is TGTGCCAGCAGCTTGGGGTACTCCTACAATGAGCAGTTCTTC.

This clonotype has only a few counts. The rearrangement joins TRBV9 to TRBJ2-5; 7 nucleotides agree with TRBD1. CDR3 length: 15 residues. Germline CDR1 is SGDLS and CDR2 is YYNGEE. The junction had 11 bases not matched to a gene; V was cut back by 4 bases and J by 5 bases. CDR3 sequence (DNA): TGTGCCAGCAGCACCAGCTCACAGGGGCAGGAGACCCAGTACTTC. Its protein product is CASSTSSQGQETQYF.

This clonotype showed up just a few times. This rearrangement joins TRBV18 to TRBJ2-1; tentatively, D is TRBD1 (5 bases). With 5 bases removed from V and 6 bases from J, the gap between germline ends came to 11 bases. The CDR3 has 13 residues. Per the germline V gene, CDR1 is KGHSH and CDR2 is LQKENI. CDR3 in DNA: TGTGCCAGCTCATCGACAGAGACCAATGAGCAGTTCTTC. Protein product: CASSSTETNEQFF.

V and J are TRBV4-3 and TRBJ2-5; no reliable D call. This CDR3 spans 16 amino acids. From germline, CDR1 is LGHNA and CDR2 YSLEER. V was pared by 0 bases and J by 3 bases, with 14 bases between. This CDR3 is CASSQESGAVKETQYF. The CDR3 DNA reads TGCGCCAGCAGCCAAGAGTCAGGAGCCGTAAAAGAGACCCAGTACTTC.

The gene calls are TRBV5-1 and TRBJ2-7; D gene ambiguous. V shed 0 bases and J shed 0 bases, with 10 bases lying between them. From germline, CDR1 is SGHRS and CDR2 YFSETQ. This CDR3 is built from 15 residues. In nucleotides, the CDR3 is TGCGCCAGCAGCTTGGTCAGCCTGAGCTCCTACGAGCAGTACTTC. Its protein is CASSLVSLSSYEQYF.

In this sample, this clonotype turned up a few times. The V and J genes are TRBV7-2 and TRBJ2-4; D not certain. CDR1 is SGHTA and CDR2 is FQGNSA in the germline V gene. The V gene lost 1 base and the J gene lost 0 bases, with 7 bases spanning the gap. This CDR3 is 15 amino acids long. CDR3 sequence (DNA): TGTGCCAGCAGCTTAGGGGCGTTAGCCAAAAACATTCAGTACTTC. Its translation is CASSLGALAKNIQYF. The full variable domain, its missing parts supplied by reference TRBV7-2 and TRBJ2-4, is GAGVSQSPSNKVTEKGKDVELRCDPISGHTALYWYRQSLGQGLEFLIYFQGNSAPDKSGLPSDRFSAERTGGSVSTLTIQRTQQEDSAVYLCASSLGALAKNIQYFGAGTRLSVL.

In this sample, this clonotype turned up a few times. This CDR3 reads CASSLKAGGTHNEQFF. CDR3 DNA: TGTGCCAGCAGCTTAAAGGCCGGGGGGACTCACAATGAGCAGTTCTTC. The V call is TRBV7-8, the J call TRBJ2-1, with TRBD2 matching 7 bases. With V trimmed by 2 bases and J by 5 bases, 9 bases remained unmatched. The V gene's germline CDR1 is SGHVS and CDR2 FQNEAQ. The CDR3 consists of 16 residues.

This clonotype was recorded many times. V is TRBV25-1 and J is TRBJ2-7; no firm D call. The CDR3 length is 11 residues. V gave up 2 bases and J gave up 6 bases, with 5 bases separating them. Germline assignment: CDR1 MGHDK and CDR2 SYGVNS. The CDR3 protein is CASSEGIEQYF. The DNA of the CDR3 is TGTGCCAGCAGTGAAGGGATCGAGCAGTACTTC.

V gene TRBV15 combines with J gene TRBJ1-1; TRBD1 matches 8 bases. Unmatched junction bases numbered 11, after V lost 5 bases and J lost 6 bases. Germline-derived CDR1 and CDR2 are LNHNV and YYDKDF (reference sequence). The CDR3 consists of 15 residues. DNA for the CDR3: TGTGCCACCAGCCCCCGGACAGGGAGATTGGCTGAAGCTTTCTTT. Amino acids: CATSPRTGRLAEAFF.

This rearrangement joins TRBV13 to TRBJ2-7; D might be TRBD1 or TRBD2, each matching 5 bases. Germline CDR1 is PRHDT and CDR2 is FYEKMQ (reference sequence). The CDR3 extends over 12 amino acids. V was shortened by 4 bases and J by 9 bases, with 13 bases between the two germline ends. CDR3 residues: CASSSLGAVQYF. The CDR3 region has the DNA TGTGCCAGCAGCTCACTAGGGGCGGTGCAGTACTTC.

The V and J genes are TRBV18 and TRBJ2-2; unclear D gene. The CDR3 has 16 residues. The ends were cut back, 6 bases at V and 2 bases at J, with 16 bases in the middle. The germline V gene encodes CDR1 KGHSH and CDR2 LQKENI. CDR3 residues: CASSGWFRSNTGELFF. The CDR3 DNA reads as TGTGCCAGCTCCGGGTGGTTTCGTTCAAACACCGGGGAGCTGTTTTTT.

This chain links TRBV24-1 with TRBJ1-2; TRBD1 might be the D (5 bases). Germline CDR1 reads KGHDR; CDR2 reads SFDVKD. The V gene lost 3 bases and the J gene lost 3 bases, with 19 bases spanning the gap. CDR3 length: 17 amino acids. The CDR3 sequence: CATSDRSRDELYYGYTF. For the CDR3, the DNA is TGTGCCACCAGTGATCGCAGCCGGGACGAATTATACTATGGCTACACCTTC.

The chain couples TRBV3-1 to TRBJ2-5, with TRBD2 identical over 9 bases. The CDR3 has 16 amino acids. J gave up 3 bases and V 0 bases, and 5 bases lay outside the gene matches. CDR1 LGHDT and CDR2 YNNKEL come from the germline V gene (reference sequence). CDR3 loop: CASSQEILAGKETQYF. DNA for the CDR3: TGTGCCAGCAGCCAAGAGATCCTAGCGGGAAAAGAGACCCAGTACTTC.

Here the CDR3 DNA reads TGCGCCAGCAGCACGGACAGAATTGAAGCTTTCTTT. Its protein is CASSTDRIEAFF. The chain recombines TRBV4-1 with TRBJ1-1; D may be TRBD1 (6 bases). Germline lookup yields CDR1 MGHRA and CDR2 YSYEKL. V was pared by 5 bases and J by 7 bases, with 11 bases between. The CDR3 totals 12 residues.